This T cell receptor (beta chain) was documented in a study of blood T cell repertoires in COVID-19. The wider study: The origin of the acute and convalescent COVID-19 samples was the United States, Italy and Spain. PBMCs, B-cell-depleted T cells, or T cells were the source of the cDNA or gDNA that made up the material.

The germline V gene encodes CDR1 SEHNR and CDR2 FQNEAQ (reference sequence). The CDR3 contains 15 residues. The V segment lost 3 bases and the J segment 0 bases; nucleotides outside the gene matches: 3. Per the original methods: It was from reference gene primer amplification that nucleated cell counts were estimated. The method was immunoSEQ multiplex PCR; TCRdb's version includes in-frame clones alone and lacks a portion of them. Clone size and V and J calls were adopted from that table, with D and trimming inferred from the DNA. Of about 350,000 clones detected, roughly 87% appear once; the ten largest clones hold less than 5%. Seattle patients were enrolled while actively infected and followed longitudinally.

Specimen: peripheral blood. This chain uses TRBV7-9 with TRBJ2-3, with 7 bases lining up with TRBD2. This sequence was found in a woman aged 55-75 years with COVID-19, enrolled during active disease. Here the CDR3 reads CASSFGGGSTDTQYF. The CDR3 DNA follows: TGTGCCAGCAGCTTCGGCGGGGGAAGCACAGATACGCAGTATTTT.